The clone carrying this TCR beta chain was picked up one time. Its target is unknown. These data come from a study of cytomegalovirus exposure and HLA in healthy donors. Separate from the 666-subject first cohort was the approximately 120-subject validation cohort, to which the donors belonged. Overall study findings and caveats: The study recorded fewer than 200 TCR beta chains that were cytomegalovirus-associated. First-cohort TCR clusters tended to co-occur in the roughly 120 validation repertoires, a later analysis found. It was reportedly the case that the classifier diagnosed cytomegalovirus status with high specificity and sensitivity.

The assay was immunoSEQ multiplex PCR, and TCRdb's table has in-frame clones only and misses some. The repertoire has some 130,000 clones, 88% of them found once; the top ten carry approximately 1.5%. Sequencing was carried out using PBMCs. The clonotype originates from a man aged 30-40 years in good health and CMV-seronegative.

The CDR3: CASRPGPGQLNTGELFF. The DNA of the CDR3 is TGTGCCAGCAGACCTGGACCGGGACAGCTGAACACCGGGGAGCTGTTTTTT. The chain links TRBV7-2 to TRBJ2-2, with 7 nucleotides matching TRBD1. The CDR3 spans 17 residues. Germline loops: CDR1 SGHTA, CDR2 FQGNSA. V dropped 6 bases and J dropped 1; count of bases not matched to a gene: 11.